The 16 T cell receptor beta chains reported below all come from one sample, sequenced in a study of Graves' ophthalmopathy and Graves' hyperthyroidism. RNA transcripts were the template, and TCR beta CDR3 regions were amplified from them. An opening RT-PCR round employed HTBI primers and preceded a second-round multiplex PCR. TCRdb redid the calling of the multiplex PCR reads with MiXCR, one entry per CDR3 protein. The table records almost 750,000 distinct CDR3 sequences, around 40% of them present only once. The sample was peripheral blood. Every receptor here comes from an adult man with Graves' ophthalmopathy.

This clonotype was found a few times. This CDR3 is CSARGGAAQPQHF. The CDR3 DNA sequence: TGCAGTGCTAGGGGTGGGGCTGCACAGCCCCAGCATTTT. The V call is TRBV20-1, the J call TRBJ1-5; perhaps TRBD1 as D (5 bases). V lost 3 bases and J lost 7, with 13 bases in between. The CDR3 is 13 residues long. Germline CDR1 is DFQATT and CDR2 is SNEGSKA (reference sequence).

The chain is built from TRBV5-1 and TRBJ1-4; tentative D call: TRBD1 (5 bases). Germline V gives CDR1 SGHRS, CDR2 YFSETQ. This CDR3 has 15 amino acids. Trimming shortened V by 0 bases and J by 8 bases, and 14 bases separated the two germline ends. The CDR3: CASSLDRARGEKLFF. The CDR3 DNA sequence: TGCGCCAGCAGCTTGGATAGGGCGCGGGGCGAAAAACTGTTTTTT.

The count of this clonotype is one. This could be a read error, since a much larger clone is one nucleotide away. V is TRBV29-1 and J is TRBJ2-7, with D uncertain. CDR1 and CDR2 (germline): SQVTM, ANQGSEA. The CDR3 is 12 amino acids. This CDR3 reads CSVGLTYYEQCF. The CDR3 bases are TGCAGCGTTGGCCTGACCTACTACGAGCAGTGCTTC.

Points on this clonotype: At one end the junction does not follow the germline gene, possibly because of a read error. This chain joins TRBV10-3 and TRBJ1-6; 8 bases are shared with TRBD1. The CDR3 covers 16 residues. Germline lookup yields CDR1 ENHRY and CDR2 SYGVKD. The CDR3 reads CASSEPTGVMDSPLHF. In nucleotides, the CDR3 is TGTGCCAGCAGTGAACCGACAGGGGTCATGGATTCACCCCTCCACTTT.

The chain recombines TRBV10-3 with TRBJ1-4, with TRBD1 matching over 9 bases. The CDR3 totals 15 residues. CDR1 and CDR2 (germline): ENHRY, SYGVKD. CDR3 sequence reads: CARLESQGAWEKLFF. The CDR3 DNA reads as TGTGCTAGGTTGGAATCACAGGGGGCCTGGGAAAAACTGTTTTTT.

This clonotype was recorded at least ten times. The chain combines TRBV7-2 with TRBJ1-2, with D hard to call. In germline, CDR1 is SGHTA, CDR2 FQGNSA. The CDR3 covers 14 residues. Trimming removed 1 base from V and 8 bases from J, with 14 bases in between. CDR3 loop: CASSLVFGARGYTF. The DNA for the CDR3 is TGTGCCAGCAGCTTAGTCTTCGGCGCGAGGGGCTACACCTTC.

The chain has TRBV10-3 and TRBJ2-5; D could derive from TRBD1 or TRBD2 (5 bases each). Germline V lookup: CDR1 ENHRY, CDR2 SYGVKD. Trimming shortened V by 3 bases and J by 5 bases, and 25 bases separated the two germline ends. The CDR3 totals 18 residues. The DNA of the CDR3 is TGTGCCATCAGTGATTTGGGCCGGGACCGACCCTATGCCGAGACCCAGTACTTC. Its translation: CAISDLGRDRPYAETQYF.

The rearrangement links TRBV5-1 to TRBJ2-5; the D gene could be TRBD1 or TRBD2 (5 bases each). Germline CDR1 is SGHRS and CDR2 is YFSETQ. The CDR3 sequence is 15 residues long. Trimming stripped 3 bases from V and 3 bases from J, with 15 bases between. Written as DNA, the CDR3 is TGCGCCAGCAGCTCAAACTACGGGACGAAAGAGACCCAGTACTTC. This gives the protein CASSSNYGTKETQYF.

This clonotype occurred many times. The chain carries TRBV15 and TRBJ1-1; D not resolved. Germline V gene lookup returns CDR1 LNHNV and CDR2 YYDKDF (reference sequence). V was clipped by 0 bases and J by 3 bases, with 14 bases between them. The CDR3 has 16 residues. The CDR3 nucleotides read TGTGCCACCAGCAGAGACGTAGAATTGTCGGACACTGAAGCTTTCTTT. This codes for CATSRDVELSDTEAFF. Variable domain in full (rest from reference TRBV15 and TRBJ1-1): DAMVIQNPRYQVTQFGKPVTLSCSQTLNHNVMYWYQQKSSQAPKLLFHYYDKDFNNEADTPDNFQSRRPNTSFCFLDIRSPGLGDTAMYLCATSRDVELSDTEAFFGQGTRLTVV.

This chain uses TRBV20-1 with TRBJ1-2; 10 bases agree with TRBD1. V shed 2 bases and J 4 bases; nucleotides not matched to a gene: 16. Germline V lookup: CDR1 DFQATT, CDR2 SNEGSKA (reference sequence). The CDR3 runs to 18 residues. For the CDR3, the DNA is TGCAGTGCTAGATCCCATGAAGGGACAGGGGCCTTATTCTATGGCTACACCTTC. It yields the protein CSARSHEGTGALFYGYTF.

The genes are TRBV15 and TRBJ2-3, with D unresolved. CDR1 is LNHNV, CDR2 YYDKDF, per germline (reference sequence). The CDR3 contains 13 residues. V dropped 6 bases and J dropped 2 bases, with 9 bases sitting between them. The CDR3 nucleotides are TGTGCCACCAGATATGGACCCACAGATACGCAGTATTTT. The encoded protein is CATRYGPTDTQYF.

This clonotype was recorded only once. A junction boundary mismatches the germline segment, possibly from a read error. The rearrangement links TRBV29-1 to TRBJ1-4; D may be TRBD1 (6 bases). The CDR3 runs to 13 residues. Germline CDR1 reads SQVTM; CDR2 reads ANQGSEA. In nucleotides, the CDR3 is TGCAGCAGTGAGAACAGGGACCATGAAAAGCTGTTTTTT. Its translation is CSSENRDHEKLFF.

This clonotype was counted a few times. V is TRBV5-1 and J is TRBJ2-5; D is ambiguous. Germline V gene sequence: CDR1 SGHRS, CDR2 YFSETQ. V was trimmed by 5 bases and J by 1 base, leaving 9 bases between them. The CDR3 is made up of 13 amino acids. The CDR3 protein is CASRETSQETQYF. The CDR3 DNA sequence: TGCGCCAGCAGGGAGACAAGCCAAGAGACCCAGTACTTC.

In the case of this clonotype: An end of the junction does not agree with germline; a read error may underlie this. This rearrangement joins TRBV7-2 to TRBJ1-1, with a tentative D call TRBD1 (6 bases). The CDR3 extends over 12 amino acids. Germline assignment: CDR1 SGHTA and CDR2 FQGNSA. Here the CDR3 reads CASSEARVGAIF. The DNA for the CDR3 is TGTGCCAGCAGCGAGGCCAGGGTGGGGGCTATCTTT.

The rearrangement joins TRBV20-1 to TRBJ1-6; D possibly corresponds to TRBD1 (6 bases). CDR3 length equals 16 residues. Germline V CDR1 and CDR2: DFQATT, SNEGSKA (reference sequence). V was shortened by 0 bases and J by 5 bases, with 14 bases between the two germline ends. CDR3 sequence reads: CSARDLTGRDNSPLHF. CDR3 in DNA: TGCAGTGCTAGAGATCTTACAGGGCGAGATAATTCACCCCTCCACTTT.

The chain couples TRBV7-9 to TRBJ1-2; D may be TRBD1 (5 bases). CDR1 and CDR2 from the germline V gene are SEHNR and FQNEAQ (reference sequence). The CDR3 runs 15 residues. Trimming took 1 base from V and 3 from J, leaving 12 bases between them. CDR3 residues: CASSLERGFDYGYTF. The DNA of the CDR3 is TGTGCCAGCAGCTTAGAGCGGGGCTTCGACTATGGCTACACCTTC. Filled out from reference TRBV7-9 and TRBJ1-2, the complete variable domain reads DTGVSQNPRHKITKRGQNVTFRCDPISEHNRLYWYRQTLGQGPEFLTYFQNEAQLEKSRLLSDRFSAERPKGSFSTLEIQRTEQGDSAMYLCASSLERGFDYGYTFGSGTRLTVV.